Below, 20 T cell receptor beta chains from the same sample are listed, as sequenced in a study of T cells in Graves' hyperthyroidism and ophthalmopathy. TCR beta CDR3 sequences were amplified from RNA transcripts. A first-round RT-PCR of the TCR CDR3 used the HTBI primer set. One entry per CDR3 protein results from TCRdb running MiXCR on the multiplex PCR reads. The sample records under 300,000 distinct CDR3 sequences, 14% to 15% being singletons. Sequencing used blood. These receptors were taken from a woman in her 40s with Graves' hyperthyroidism that later progressed to Graves' ophthalmopathy.

This clonotype was found a few times. Possible read error: a much larger clone is one base away. V gene TRBV6-5 combines with J gene TRBJ1-1; D is perhaps TRBD1 (5 bases). The germline V and J ends were trimmed by 4 bases and 4 bases, with 10 bases remaining between them. Germline CDR1 reads MNHEY; CDR2 reads SVGAGI. This CDR3 is built from 13 residues. The CDR3 DNA reads TGTGCCAGCAGTTCCCCGGGGGGCACTGAAGCTTTCTTT. Translated, it gives CASSSPGGTEAFF.

This clonotype was seen ten or more times. The J gene is TRBJ2-7, the V gene TRBV2, with D possibly TRBD2 on 5 matching bases. This CDR3 is 11 amino acids long. V was clipped by 6 bases and J by 3 bases, with 6 bases between them. Per the germline V gene, CDR1 is SNHLY and CDR2 is FYNNEI. CDR3 region: CASSDYYEQYF. The CDR3 DNA sequence: TGTGCCAGCAGCGACTACTACGAGCAGTACTTC.

This chain links TRBV11-2 with TRBJ2-5; D might be TRBD2 (5 bases). CDR3 length: 13 amino acids. Germline assignment: CDR1 SGHAT and CDR2 FQNNGV. Deletions cut 3 bases from V and 3 bases from J, with 8 bases between. CDR3 amino acids: CASSFAGKETQYF. The CDR3, as DNA: TGTGCCAGCAGCTTCGCCGGGAAAGAGACCCAGTACTTC. Full variable domain (outside the CDR3, taken from reference TRBV11-2 and TRBJ2-5): EAGVAQSPRYKIIEKRQSVAFWCNPISGHATLYWYQQILGQGPKLLIQFQNNGVVDDSQLPKDRFSAERLKGVDSTLKIQPAKLEDSAVYLCASSFAGKETQYFGPGTRLLVL.

This clonotype was picked up many times. CDR3 sequence: CASSPTLGLVGTFYEQYF. Here the CDR3 DNA reads TGTGCCAGCAGCCCCACCCTGGGACTCGTGGGGACTTTCTACGAGCAGTACTTC. The gene calls are TRBV11-2 and TRBJ2-7, with D maybe TRBD2 (6 bases). This CDR3 is 18 amino acids long. Germline lookup yields CDR1 SGHAT and CDR2 FQNNGV. Trimming removed 5 bases at V and 3 bases at J, with 26 bases between.

The chain couples TRBV10-3 to TRBJ1-5; 7 positions agree with TRBD1. The CDR3 sequence is 13 residues long. J gave up 13 bases and V 6 bases, and 12 bases lay outside the gene matches. Germline V gene data show CDR1 as ENHRY and CDR2 as SYGVKD. As DNA, the CDR3 is TGTGCCATCAGGGATGGACAGGCCGGGCCTCAGCATTTT. This translates into CAIRDGQAGPQHF.

This clonotype was counted many times. This sequence joins TRBV6-5 and TRBJ1-2, with 7 positions matching TRBD1. The trim removed 0 bases at V and 4 bases at J, leaving 8 bases unmatched. This CDR3 is 16 amino acids long. Germline assignment: CDR1 MNHEY and CDR2 SVGAGI. Written as DNA, the CDR3 is TGTGCCAGCAGTTACTCCCCGACAGGGAAGGGCTATGGCTACACCTTC. The encoded protein is CASSYSPTGKGYGYTF.

This clonotype was recorded at least ten times. The chain combines TRBV27 with TRBJ2-5; the match to TRBD2 covers 10 bases. This CDR3 comprises 15 residues. V was pared by 2 bases and J by 5 bases, with 5 bases of the junction left unmatched. CDR1 MNHEY and CDR2 SMNVEV come from the germline V gene (reference sequence). CDR3 DNA: TGTGCCAGCAGTTTACTAGCGGGAGTGTGGGAGACCCAGTACTTC. This encodes CASSLLAGVWETQYF.

This clonotype was detected only a few times. This chain uses TRBV30 with TRBJ2-2; D might be TRBD1 or TRBD2, each matching 6 bases. Looked up from germline, CDR1 is GTSNPN and CDR2 is SVGIG (reference sequence). Trimming took off 3 bases at V and 0 bases at J, with 17 bases between the two ends. CDR3 length equals 17 residues. The CDR3 loop reads CAWRSGGPGTNTGELFF. The DNA of the CDR3 is TGTGCCTGGAGATCTGGGGGGCCAGGCACGAACACCGGGGAGCTGTTTTTT.

The chain recombines TRBV28 with TRBJ2-4, with 7 bases matching TRBD1. The CDR3 runs 18 residues. The ends lost 0 bases at V and 0 bases at J; junction bases unmatched: 8. Germline V gene data show CDR1 as MDHEN and CDR2 as SYDVKM. CDR3 protein: CASSLWGFQGVAKNIQYF. DNA of the CDR3: TGTGCCAGCAGTTTATGGGGTTTTCAGGGGGTAGCCAAAAACATTCAGTACTTC.

This clonotype has ten or more counts. V usage is TRBV2 and J usage is TRBJ2-2; D is uncertain. CDR3 length equals 11 residues. CDR1 and CDR2 (germline): SNHLY, FYNNEI. Trimming took 8 bases from V and 7 from J, leaving 8 bases between them. CDR3 amino acids: CASDLNGELFF. CDR3 in DNA: TGTGCCAGCGACTTGAACGGGGAGCTGTTTTTT.

At least ten counts were recorded for this clonotype. The chain links TRBV7-9 to TRBJ2-7, with 8 positions matching TRBD2. Germline V gives CDR1 SEHNR, CDR2 FQNEAQ (reference sequence). After removal of 2 bases from V and 5 bases from J, the junction contained 8 bases not matched to a gene. This CDR3 has 15 residues. As DNA, the CDR3 is TGTGCCAGCAGCTTAAGCGGGAGCGTTGGCGACGAGCAGTACTTC. This sequence encodes CASSLSGSVGDEQYF.

This clonotype was detected ten times or more. The chain uses TRBV5-5 and TRBJ2-1; 9 nucleotides match TRBD2. The germline V gene encodes CDR1 SGHKS and CDR2 YYEKEE (reference sequence). The CDR3 sequence is 15 residues long. The junction had 3 bases not matched to a gene; V was cut back by 2 bases and J by 3 bases. The CDR3 is CASSFGTSSYNEQFF. In nucleotides, the CDR3 is TGTGCCAGCAGCTTCGGGACTAGCAGCTACAATGAGCAGTTCTTC.

This clonotype was observed a handful of times. Since a much larger clone is just one base distant, this may be a read error. This rearrangement joins TRBV2 to TRBJ2-1, with D hard to call. This CDR3 is 16 amino acids long. Looked up from germline, CDR1 is SNHLY and CDR2 is FYNNEI. For the CDR3, the DNA is TGTGCCAGCAGTGAAGCGCTCACGAGCTCCTGCAATGAGCAGTTCTTC. Translated: CASSEALTSSCNEQFF.

About this clonotype: Being one base from a much bigger clone, this may be a read error. V and J are TRBV11-2 and TRBJ2-7; D possibly corresponds to TRBD2 (5 bases). The CDR3 runs 18 residues. The V gene's germline CDR1 is SGHAT and CDR2 FQNNGV. This CDR3 reads CASSSIAGPLPASYGQYF. The CDR3 region has the DNA TGTGCCAGCAGCTCGATCGCGGGCCCTCTCCCGGCCTCCTACGGGCAGTACTTC. Together with reference TRBV11-2 and TRBJ2-7, the CDR3 gives the full variable domain: EAGVAQSPRYKIIEKRQSVAFWCNPISGHATLYWYQQILGQGPKLLIQFQNNGVVDDSQLPKDRFSAERLKGVDSTLKIQPAKLEDSAVYLCASSSIAGPLPASYGQYFGPGTRLTVT.

Many counts were recorded for this clonotype. J is TRBJ2-7 and V is TRBV27; D gene ambiguous. This CDR3 region has 14 residues. The germline gives CDR1 MNHEY, CDR2 SMNVEV (reference sequence). V shed 3 bases and J shed 3 bases, with 12 bases lying between them. The CDR3 sequence: CASSFSLRNYEQYF. CDR3 DNA: TGTGCCAGCAGTTTTTCGCTCCGAAACTACGAGCAGTACTTC.

The sample holds many counts of this clonotype. The chain couples TRBV7-9 to TRBJ1-3; D uncertain. CDR1 is SEHNR, CDR2 FQNEAQ, per germline (reference sequence). With 7 bases removed from V and 2 bases from J, the gap between germline ends came to 12 bases. CDR3 length equals 14 residues. Here the CDR3 reads CASTIAGAGNTIYF. The CDR3 region has the DNA TGTGCCAGCACCATAGCGGGAGCTGGAAACACCATATATTTT.

The chain links TRBV20-1 to TRBJ1-5, with a tentative D call TRBD1 (5 bases). Germline V gene sequence: CDR1 DFQATT, CDR2 SNEGSKA (reference sequence). The CDR3 length is 13 residues. V lost 5 bases, J lost 5 bases, and 13 bases lay in between. For the CDR3, the DNA is TGCAGTGCTCTCCAGGACACAGATCAGCCCCAGCATTTT. This codes for CSALQDTDQPQHF.

This clonotype was counted at least ten times. V is TRBV28 and J is TRBJ2-3, with D possibly matching TRBD2 (5 bases). Per germline, CDR1 MDHEN and CDR2 SYDVKM. The CDR3 extends over 14 amino acids. Trimming took off 6 bases at V and 4 bases at J, with 14 bases between the two ends. CDR3 region: CASSLPASPDTQYF. The CDR3 DNA follows: TGTGCCAGCAGCCTCCCAGCTAGCCCAGATACGCAGTATTTT.

This clonotype was observed at least ten times. V is TRBV11-2 and J is TRBJ2-7; TRBD1 or TRBD2 may be the D gene (5 bases each). V lost 0 bases and J lost 2, with 11 bases in between. Germline CDR1 and CDR2: SGHAT and FQNNGV. The CDR3 has 15 amino acids. For the CDR3, the DNA is TGTGCCAGCAGCTTAGATGACCGGGGCACCTACGAGCAGTACTTC. Translation: CASSLDDRGTYEQYF.

This clonotype has at least ten counts. V usage is TRBV18 and J usage is TRBJ1-1; weak D call: TRBD1 (6 bases). The CDR3 totals 16 residues. Trimming shortened V by 3 bases and J by 0 bases, and 14 bases separated the two germline ends. The germline CDR1 and CDR2 sequences are KGHSH and LQKENI. DNA for the CDR3: TGTGCCAGCTCACCTCCGGGACACCGCATGAACACTGAAGCTTTCTTT. This translates into CASSPPGHRMNTEAFF. Full variable domain (outside the CDR3, taken from reference TRBV18 and TRBJ1-1): NAGVMQNPRHLVRRRGQEARLRCSPMKGHSHVYWYRQLPEEGLKFMVYLQKENIIDESGMPKERFSAEFPKEGPSILRIQQVVRGDSAAYFCASSPPGHRMNTEAFFGQGTRLTVV.